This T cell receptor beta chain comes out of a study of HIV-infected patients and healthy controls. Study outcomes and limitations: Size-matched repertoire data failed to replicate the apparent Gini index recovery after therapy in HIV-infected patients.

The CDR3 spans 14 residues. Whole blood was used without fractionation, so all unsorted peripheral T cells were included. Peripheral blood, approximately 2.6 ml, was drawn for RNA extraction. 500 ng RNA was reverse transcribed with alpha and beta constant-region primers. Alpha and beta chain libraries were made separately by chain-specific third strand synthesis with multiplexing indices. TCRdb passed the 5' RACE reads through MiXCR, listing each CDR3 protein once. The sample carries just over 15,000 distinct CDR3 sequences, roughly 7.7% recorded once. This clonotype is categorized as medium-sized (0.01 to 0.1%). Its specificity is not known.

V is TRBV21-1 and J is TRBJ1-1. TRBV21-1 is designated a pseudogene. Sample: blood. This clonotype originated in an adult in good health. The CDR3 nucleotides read TGTGCCAGCAGCATTATATCGATGAACACTGAAGCTTTCTTT. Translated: CASSIISMNTEAFF.